One and the same sample provided the 19 T cell receptor beta chains below, sequenced in a study of cytomegalovirus exposure and HLA in healthy donors. The PCR made use of 60 Vbeta and 13 Jbeta primers. Data came from immunoSEQ multiplex PCR; TCRdb stores just in-frame clones and leaves some out. The repertoire holds 95,000 to 150,000 clones, about 74% seen once, with around 4% in the top ten. Sequences were obtained from PBMCs. Receptors originate from a woman aged 45 to 65 in good health and CMV-seropositive.

This chain links TRBV9 with TRBJ2-5; 7 bases are a match to TRBD2. The V gene's germline CDR1 is SGDLS and CDR2 YYNGEE. This CDR3 is 17 amino acids long. The V and J ends lost 3 bases and 3 bases, in that order; junction bases with no gene match: 14. The CDR3 loop is CASSAEGGNPAKETQYF. The CDR3 nucleotides read TGTGCCAGCAGCGCCGAGGGAGGGAATCCAGCGAAAGAGACCCAGTACTTC.

The gene calls are TRBV14 and TRBJ2-3; 8 positions agree with TRBD2. Germline CDR1 reads SGHDN; CDR2 reads FVKESK. CDR3 length: 15 amino acids. Trimming took 3 bases from V and 6 from J; bases not matched to a gene: 8. CDR3 sequence: CASSHAGGRWDTQYF. CDR3 in DNA: TGTGCCAGCAGCCATGCGGGGGGCCGCTGGGATACGCAGTATTTT.

The rearrangement joins TRBV7-9 to TRBJ2-7, with a weak D call TRBD2 (5 bases). Trimming removed 6 bases from V and 6 bases from J, with 21 bases in between. The CDR3 is made up of 15 amino acids. The germline CDR1 and CDR2 sequences are SEHNR and FQNEAQ (reference sequence). The CDR3 sequence is CASSLAVSWAGEQYF. As DNA, the CDR3 is TGTGCCAGCAGTCTCGCTGTCAGTTGGGCGGGCGAGCAGTACTTC.

This chain links TRBV5-4 with TRBJ1-2; TRBD1 agrees at 7 bases. With V trimmed by 4 bases and J by 0 bases, 12 bases remained unmatched. Germline V CDR1 and CDR2: SGHNT, YYREEE (reference sequence). CDR3 length: 17 amino acids. The CDR3 protein is CASSETPQGTANYGYTF. CDR3 sequence (DNA): TGTGCCAGCAGCGAGACCCCCCAGGGGACAGCTAACTATGGCTACACCTTC.

This clone is a singleton in its sample. The rearrangement links TRBV27 to TRBJ2-1; D gene ambiguous. Between the trimmed V and J ends, which lost 5 bases and 8 bases, there was a span of 13 bases. Germline assignment: CDR1 MNHEY and CDR2 SMNVEV (reference sequence). The CDR3 has 13 amino acids. The CDR3: CASSRASTDEQFF. The CDR3 bases are TGTGCCAGCAGTCGAGCCTCTACGGATGAGCAGTTCTTC.

V and J are TRBV29-1 and TRBJ2-5; D perhaps matches TRBD2 (5 bases). The V and J ends lost 6 bases and 4 bases respectively, with 15 bases between them. CDR3 length: 13 residues. Germline V gives CDR1 SQVTM, CDR2 ANQGSEA. CDR3 DNA: TGCAGCGTGCGACCTCGCGGAGGAGAGACCCAGTACTTC. The encoded protein is CSVRPRGGETQYF. Filled out from reference TRBV29-1 and TRBJ2-5, the complete variable domain reads SAVISQKPSRDICQRGTSLTIQCQVDSQVTMMFWYRQQPGQSLTLIATANQGSEATYESGFVIDKFPISRPNLTFSTLTVSNMSPEDSSIYLCSVRPRGGETQYFGPGTRLLVL.

The rearrangement uses TRBV4-1 and TRBJ1-5, with D unresolved. Trimming removed 1 base from V and 7 bases from J, with 8 bases in between. The CDR3 contains 13 residues. Germline CDR1 reads MGHRA; CDR2 reads YSYEKL. For the CDR3, the DNA is TGCGCCAGCAGCCAAGGTCGGTTCCAGCCCCAGCATTTT. As protein: CASSQGRFQPQHF.

This clone was seen only a few times. This CDR3 reads CASSKQGAIDTQYF. The CDR3 bases are TGTGCCAGCAGTAAACAGGGGGCTATTGATACGCAGTATTTT. The rearrangement uses TRBV6-5 and TRBJ2-3; the match to TRBD1 covers 9 bases. The trim removed 5 bases at V and 6 bases at J, leaving 6 bases unmatched. Germline CDR1 and CDR2: MNHEY and SVGAGI. The CDR3 runs to 14 residues.

This clone showed up just a few times. The V gene is TRBV4-3, the J gene TRBJ2-5; D might be TRBD1 (6 bases). CDR1 LGHNA and CDR2 YSLEER come from the germline V gene. V lost 8 bases, J lost 1 base, and 23 bases lay in between. The CDR3 contains 17 residues. In DNA, the CDR3 is TGCGCCAGCCCAACCATCCGGGACACCCAACCCCAAGAGACCCAGTACTTC. This encodes CASPTIRDTQPQETQYF.

This clone was detected only once. This chain links TRBV19 with TRBJ1-2; TRBD1 matches at 12 bases. Germline loops: CDR1 LNHDA, CDR2 SQIVND (reference sequence). Trimming cost V 6 bases and J 6 bases; bases outside gene matches: 11. The CDR3 spans 16 residues. CDR3 residues: CASRPQTGQGADGYTF. For the CDR3, the DNA is TGTGCCAGTAGACCTCAAACGGGACAGGGGGCCGATGGCTACACCTTC.

The rearrangement links TRBV15 to TRBJ2-1; possibly TRBD1 for D (6 bases). CDR1 and CDR2 from the germline V gene are LNHNV and YYDKDF (reference sequence). Deletions cut 3 bases from V and 7 bases from J, with 19 bases between. This CDR3 spans 16 amino acids. The CDR3 loop is CATSSRTAARRNEQFF. The CDR3 nucleotides read TGTGCCACCAGCAGCCGGACAGCTGCGAGACGGAATGAGCAGTTCTTC. Drawing the rest from reference TRBV15 and TRBJ2-1, the complete variable domain is DAMVIQNPRYQVTQFGKPVTLSCSQTLNHNVMYWYQQKSSQAPKLLFHYYDKDFNNEADTPDNFQSRRPNTSFCFLDIRSPGLGDTAMYLCATSSRTAARRNEQFFGPGTRLTVL.

The J gene is TRBJ1-3, the V gene TRBV25-1, with no clear D. Trimming pared 1 base from V and 7 bases from J, leaving 5 bases between. The CDR3 totals 12 residues. The V gene's germline CDR1 is MGHDK and CDR2 SYGVNS. This chain's CDR3 is CASSESLNTIYF. CDR3 nucleotides: TGTGCCAGCAGTGAATCCCTCAACACCATATATTTT.

CDR3 in amino acids: CASSRWTGGSTDTQYF. In DNA, the CDR3 is TGTGCCAGCAGCCGCTGGACAGGGGGAAGCACAGATACGCAGTATTTT. The genes are TRBV11-2 and TRBJ2-3; 10 bases match TRBD1. From germline, CDR1 is SGHAT and CDR2 FQNNGV. J lost 0 bases, V lost 5 bases, and 5 bases had no gene match. The CDR3 is made up of 16 amino acids.

The sample holds a few counts of this clone. The chain employs TRBV7-7 and TRBJ1-4, with D unresolved. This CDR3 is 14 amino acids long. Between the trimmed V and J ends, which lost 5 bases and 0 bases, there was a span of 7 bases. From germline, CDR1 is SSHAT and CDR2 FNYEAQ (reference sequence). The CDR3 nucleotides read TGTGCCAGCAGCCCTAGCGCAACTAATGAAAAACTGTTTTTT. Translated: CASSPSATNEKLFF.

J is TRBJ2-3 and V is TRBV6-1; D remains ambiguous. The CDR3 is 13 amino acids. The V gene's germline CDR1 is MNHNS and CDR2 SASEGT. The V end was cut by 6 bases, the J end by 6 bases, with 13 bases between. The CDR3 sequence: CASSANSADTQYF. CDR3 DNA sequence: TGTGCCAGCAGCGCAAACTCCGCGGATACGCAGTATTTT.

In its sample, this clone was seen a few times. At one boundary the junction diverges from the germline segment, which might be a read error. V usage is TRBV5-3 and J usage is TRBJ2-7; 8 bases agree with TRBD1. Being an ORF, TRBV5-3 has a function that is uncertain. The CDR3 totals 15 residues. CDR3 bases: TGTGCCAGCAGCTTATGGACAGGGAAACCCTACGAGCAGTACTTC. Protein: CASSLWTGKPYEQYF.

The chain couples TRBV20-1 to TRBJ1-2; TRBD1 is a possible D gene (6 bases). Germline lookup yields CDR1 DFQATT and CDR2 SNEGSKA (reference sequence). V lost 4 bases and J lost 8, with 11 bases in between. There are 11 residues in the CDR3. This chain's CDR3 is CSAIAQGGYTF. For the CDR3, the DNA is TGCAGTGCTATCGCACAGGGAGGCTACACCTTC.

This clone occurred a few times. The V call is TRBV27, the J call TRBJ1-5; D is perhaps TRBD1 (5 bases). The length of the CDR3 is 13 residues. CDR1 is MNHEY and CDR2 is SMNVEV in the germline V gene (reference sequence). V was cut by 5 bases and J by 5 bases, with 10 bases left in between. CDR3 DNA: TGTGCCAGCAGTCAAGGGGTCGATCAGCCCCAGCATTTT. Its protein is CASSQGVDQPQHF.

The gene calls are TRBV2 and TRBJ2-3; D unclear. Per the germline V gene, CDR1 is SNHLY and CDR2 is FYNNEI. V dropped 6 bases and J dropped 3 bases, with 16 bases sitting between them. The CDR3 has 15 residues. The CDR3 sequence is CASSEKVRSTDTQYF. As DNA, the CDR3 is TGTGCCAGCAGCGAGAAGGTCAGGTCAACAGATACGCAGTATTTT.